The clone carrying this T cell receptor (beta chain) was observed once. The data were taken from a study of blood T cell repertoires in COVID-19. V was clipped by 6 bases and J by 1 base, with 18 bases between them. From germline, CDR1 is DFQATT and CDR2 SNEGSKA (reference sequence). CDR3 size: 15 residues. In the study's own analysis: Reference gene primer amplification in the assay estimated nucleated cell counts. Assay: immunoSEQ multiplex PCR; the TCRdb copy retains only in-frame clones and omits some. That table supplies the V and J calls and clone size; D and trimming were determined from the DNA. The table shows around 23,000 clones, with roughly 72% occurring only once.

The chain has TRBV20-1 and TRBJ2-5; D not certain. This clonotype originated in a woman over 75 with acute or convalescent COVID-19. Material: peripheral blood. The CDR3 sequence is CSASRVTVTQETQYF. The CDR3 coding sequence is TGCAGTGCCAGTCGGGTCACCGTTACCCAAGAGACCCAGTACTTC.